These 2 T cell receptor beta chains originate from one sample sequenced in a study of blood T cell repertoires in COVID-19. Profiled with immunoSEQ multiplex PCR; TCRdb holds only in-frame clones, not every one. The top ten clones hold about 2.3% of a sample with roughly 400,000 clones, around 87% of them seen once. Source material: peripheral blood. These TCRs come from a woman aged 55-69 years with COVID-19, enrolled during active disease.

Remarks on this clone: Mismatch with germline at one junction end may stem from a read error. The rearrangement links TRBV6-5 to TRBJ2-3; 8 positions agree with TRBD2. This CDR3 region has 14 residues. Germline CDR1 and CDR2: MNHEY and SVGAGI. This CDR3 reads CASKDGGGTDTQYF. The CDR3 nucleotides are TGTGCTAGCAAAGACGGGGGGGGTACAGATACGCAGTATTTT.

J is TRBJ1-2 and V is TRBV3-1 (or the pseudogene TRBV3-2); 7 bases fit TRBD1. The germline V gene encodes CDR1 LGHDT and CDR2 YNNKEL (reference sequence). V lost 3 bases and J lost 7; bases outside the gene matches: 11. The CDR3 contains 15 residues. The CDR3 DNA follows: TGTGCCAGCAGCCACGGATATGGACAGGCGGGTGGCTACACCTTC. This gives the protein CASSHGYGQAGGYTF.